The 7 T cell receptor beta chains presented below share a single source sample, sequenced in a study of blood T cell repertoires in COVID-19. Produced via immunoSEQ multiplex PCR; TCRdb's table is partial and in-frame only. The sample lists 110,000 or so clones; around 84% were seen once. Input material: peripheral blood. All receptors derive from a man aged 35 to 55 with acute or convalescent COVID-19.

The rearrangement uses TRBV9 and TRBJ2-7; 7 nucleotides align to TRBD1. Germline CDR1 is SGDLS and CDR2 is YYNGEE. The CDR3 length is 14 residues. Germline trimming cut 4 bases from V and 2 bases from J; bases unmatched to any gene: 6. CDR3 residues: CASSSDRAPYEQYF. Written as DNA, the CDR3 is TGTGCCAGCAGCTCAGACAGGGCCCCCTACGAGCAGTACTTC.

J is TRBJ2-7 and V is TRBV24-1; D is unresolved. Between the trimmed V and J ends, which lost 1 base and 2 bases, there was a span of 8 bases. Per germline, CDR1 KGHDR and CDR2 SFDVKD. The CDR3 covers 14 residues. For the CDR3, the DNA is TGTGCCACCAGTGATTTTGGCAGGCCCTACGAGCAGTACTTC. It specifies CATSDFGRPYEQYF.

The chain has TRBV27 and TRBJ1-1, with 7 positions matching TRBD1. Germline CDR1 MNHEY, CDR2 SMNVEV (reference sequence). The V and J ends lost 3 bases and 11 bases, in that order; junction bases with no gene match: 6. The CDR3 covers 12 residues. The CDR3 spells CASSLPGGAAFF. CDR3 sequence (DNA): TGTGCCAGCAGTTTGCCAGGGGGTGCGGCTTTCTTT.

The CDR3 sequence is CATSDWGEETQYF. In DNA, the CDR3 is TGTGCCACCAGTGATTGGGGGGAAGAGACCCAGTACTTC. The gene calls are TRBV24-1 and TRBJ2-5; D possibly corresponds to TRBD2 (6 bases). Trimming cost V 2 bases and J 3 bases, with 6 bases left between them. The CDR3 is made up of 13 amino acids. Germline assignment: CDR1 KGHDR and CDR2 SFDVKD.

J is TRBJ2-1 and V is TRBV7-3, with D tentatively TRBD2 (6 bases). Germline V lookup: CDR1 SGHTA, CDR2 FQGTGA. The CDR3 length is 15 residues. The ends were cut back, 5 bases at V and 6 bases at J, with 17 bases in the middle. DNA for the CDR3: TGTGCCAGCAGCCCCTCCGGGAGAAGCCTCAATGAGCAGTTCTTC. It is translated as CASSPSGRSLNEQFF. Based on the CDR3 plus reference TRBV7-3 and TRBJ2-1, the full variable domain is GAGVSQTPSNKVTEKGKYVELRCDPISGHTALYWYRQSLGQGPEFLIYFQGTGAADDSGLPNDRFFAVRPEGSVSTLKIQRTERGDSAVYLCASSPSGRSLNEQFFGPGTRLTVL.

The gene calls are TRBV30 and TRBJ1-4, with 7 bases matching TRBD1. From germline, CDR1 is GTSNPN and CDR2 SVGIG (reference sequence). This CDR3 comprises 14 residues. V was pared by 3 bases and J by 8 bases, with 9 bases of the junction left unmatched. The CDR3 nucleotides read TGTGCCTGGAGAGGACAGGACCGACGGGAAAAACTGTTTTTT. Translated: CAWRGQDRREKLFF. Combining the CDR3 with reference TRBV30 and TRBJ1-4 gives the whole variable domain SQTIHQWPATLVQPVGSPLSLECTVEGTSNPNLYWYRQAAGRGLQLLFYSVGIGQISSEVPQNLSASRPQDRQFILSSKKLLLSDSGFYLCAWRGQDRREKLFFGSGTQLSVL.

This sequence joins TRBV7-9 and TRBJ1-4, with 7 nucleotides matching TRBD1. The length of the CDR3 is 14 residues. The V gene's germline CDR1 is SEHNR and CDR2 FQNEAQ (reference sequence). Unmatched junction bases numbered 2, after V lost 3 bases and J lost 4 bases. CDR3 DNA: TGTGCCAGCAGCTTGGGACAGTATAATGAAAAACTGTTTTTT. This encodes CASSLGQYNEKLFF.